The next 5 T cell receptor beta chains were all read from a single sample in a study of blood T cell repertoires in COVID-19. Repertoires were generated with immunoSEQ multiplex PCR, while TCRdb's copy carries only in-frame clones and drops some. The sample lists fewer than 350,000 clones, around 85% occurring once. Material for sequencing was PBMCs or T cells enriched from blood (not recorded which). These receptors all stem from a woman in her forties or fifties who had recovered from COVID-19.

The V call is TRBV19, the J call TRBJ1-5; tentative D call: TRBD1 (6 bases). CDR1 is LNHDA, CDR2 SQIVND, per germline (reference sequence). The germline V and J ends were trimmed by 1 base and 6 bases, with 16 bases remaining between them. The CDR3 has 16 amino acids. CDR3 residues: CASSIGRQADPQPQHF. CDR3 in DNA: TGTGCCAGTAGTATAGGTCGACAGGCGGACCCTCAGCCCCAGCATTTT.

The CDR3 DNA reads as TGTGCCAGCAGCTTGGGCCCAGGGTATGGCTACACCTTC. Translation: CASSLGPGYGYTF. The rearrangement joins TRBV7-2 to TRBJ1-2; a weak D match, TRBD1 (5 bases). This CDR3 contains 13 residues. Per germline, CDR1 SGHTA and CDR2 FQGNSA. With 3 bases removed from V and 5 bases from J, the gap between germline ends came to 10 bases. The full variable domain, its missing parts supplied by reference TRBV7-2 and TRBJ1-2, is GAGVSQSPSNKVTEKGKDVELRCDPISGHTALYWYRQSLGQGLEFLIYFQGNSAPDKSGLPSDRFSAERTGGSVSTLTIQRTQQEDSAVYLCASSLGPGYGYTFGSGTRLTVV.

The rearrangement uses TRBV4-2 and TRBJ2-7; 10 nucleotides agree with TRBD1. Losses at the gene ends were 6 bases for V and 3 bases for J; bases not matched to a gene: 8. This CDR3 has 15 amino acids. CDR1 and CDR2 (germline): LGHNA, YNFKEQ. The CDR3: CASSHGTGEVYEQYF. The CDR3 DNA follows: TGTGCCAGCAGTCACGGGACAGGGGAAGTCTACGAGCAGTACTTC.

The rearrangement links TRBV7-9 to TRBJ1-2; 7 bases agree with TRBD1. There are 15 residues in the CDR3. The germline V gene encodes CDR1 SEHNR and CDR2 FQNEAQ (reference sequence). The trim removed 4 bases at V and 4 bases at J, leaving 9 bases unmatched. The CDR3 DNA follows: TGTGCCAGCAGCTCCTGGGACAGTTCCACCTATGGCTACACCTTC. Amino acid sequence: CASSSWDSSTYGYTF.

Points on this clone: An end of the junction does not agree with germline; a read error may underlie this. This sample includes further DNA sequences coding for the same CDR3. The chain joins TRBV7-8 to TRBJ2-7, with D maybe TRBD2 (5 bases). CDR3 length equals 13 residues. CDR1 SGHVS and CDR2 FQNEAQ come from the germline V gene. Written as DNA, the CDR3 is TGTGCTAGCAGCTTTGGGCGGGCCTACGAGCAGTACTTC. It specifies CASSFGRAYEQYF.